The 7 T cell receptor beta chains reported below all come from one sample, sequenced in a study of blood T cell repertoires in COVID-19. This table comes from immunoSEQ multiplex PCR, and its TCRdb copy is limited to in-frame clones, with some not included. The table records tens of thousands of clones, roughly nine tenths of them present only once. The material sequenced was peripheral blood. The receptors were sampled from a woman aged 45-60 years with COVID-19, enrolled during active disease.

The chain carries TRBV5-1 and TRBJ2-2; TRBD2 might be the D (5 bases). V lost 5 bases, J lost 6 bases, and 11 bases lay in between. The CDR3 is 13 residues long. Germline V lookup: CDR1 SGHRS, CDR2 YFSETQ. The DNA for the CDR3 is TGCGCCAGCAGAGACGGGGTAGCCGGGGAGCTGTTTTTT. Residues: CASRDGVAGELFF.

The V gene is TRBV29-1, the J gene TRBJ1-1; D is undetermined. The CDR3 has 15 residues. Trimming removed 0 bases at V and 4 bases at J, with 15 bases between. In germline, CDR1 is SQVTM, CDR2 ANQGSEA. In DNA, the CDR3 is TGCAGCGTTGAAGATCCTTCGGGGTGGGGCACTGAAGCTTTCTTT. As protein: CSVEDPSGWGTEAFF. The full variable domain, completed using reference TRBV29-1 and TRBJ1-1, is SAVISQKPSRDICQRGTSLTIQCQVDSQVTMMFWYRQQPGQSLTLIATANQGSEATYESGFVIDKFPISRPNLTFSTLTVSNMSPEDSSIYLCSVEDPSGWGTEAFFGQGTRLTVV.

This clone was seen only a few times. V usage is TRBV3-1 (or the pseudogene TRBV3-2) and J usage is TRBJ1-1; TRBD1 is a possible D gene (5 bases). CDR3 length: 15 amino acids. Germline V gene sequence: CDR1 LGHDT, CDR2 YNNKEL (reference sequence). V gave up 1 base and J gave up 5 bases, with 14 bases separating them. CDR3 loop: CASSQGRRGFTEAFF. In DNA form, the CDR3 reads TGTGCCAGCAGCCAAGGACGTCGGGGGTTTACTGAAGCTTTCTTT.

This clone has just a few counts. CDR3 loop: CASSYPVMNTEAFF. The CDR3 bases are TGTGCCAGCAGCTATCCAGTTATGAACACTGAAGCTTTCTTT. V usage is TRBV7-9 and J usage is TRBJ1-1; D gene unclear. Trimming took off 4 bases at V and 0 bases at J, with 9 bases between the two ends. The germline V gene encodes CDR1 SEHNR and CDR2 FQNEAQ (reference sequence). CDR3 length: 14 amino acids.

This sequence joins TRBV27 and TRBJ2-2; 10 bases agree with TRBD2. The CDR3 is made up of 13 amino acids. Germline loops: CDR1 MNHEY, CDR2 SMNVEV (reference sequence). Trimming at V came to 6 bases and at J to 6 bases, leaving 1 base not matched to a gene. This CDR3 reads CASRSGRAGELFF. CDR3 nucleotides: TGTGCCAGCAGGAGCGGGAGGGCCGGGGAGCTGTTTTTT.

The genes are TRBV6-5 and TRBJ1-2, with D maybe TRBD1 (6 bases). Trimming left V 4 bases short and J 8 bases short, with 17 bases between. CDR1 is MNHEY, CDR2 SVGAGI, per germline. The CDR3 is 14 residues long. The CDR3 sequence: CASSLQGMIGGYTF. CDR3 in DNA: TGTGCCAGCAGTTTACAGGGAATGATCGGCGGCTACACCTTC.

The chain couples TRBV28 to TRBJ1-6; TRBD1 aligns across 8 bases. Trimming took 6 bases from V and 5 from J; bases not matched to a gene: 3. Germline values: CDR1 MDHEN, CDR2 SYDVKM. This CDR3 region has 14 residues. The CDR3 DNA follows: TGTGCCAGCAGGCAACAGGGGGATAATTCACCCCTCCACTTT. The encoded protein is CASRQQGDNSPLHF.